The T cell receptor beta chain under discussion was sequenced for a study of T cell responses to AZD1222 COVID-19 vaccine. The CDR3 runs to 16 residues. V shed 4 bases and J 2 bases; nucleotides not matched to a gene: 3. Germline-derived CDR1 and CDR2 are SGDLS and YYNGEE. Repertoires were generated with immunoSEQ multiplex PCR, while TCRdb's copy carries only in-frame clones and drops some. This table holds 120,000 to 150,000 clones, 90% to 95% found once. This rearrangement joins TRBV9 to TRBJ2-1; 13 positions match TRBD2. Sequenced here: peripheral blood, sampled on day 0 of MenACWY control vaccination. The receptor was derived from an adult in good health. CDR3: CASSPGLAGAYNEQFF. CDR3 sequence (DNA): TGTGCCAGCAGCCCAGGACTAGCGGGAGCCTACAATGAGCAGTTCTTC.